This paragraph reports one T cell receptor beta chain. Per the authors' pipeline: Estimation of nucleated cell counts was performed using reference gene primer amplification. TCRdb's copy holds only in-frame clones and misses some; the assay was immunoSEQ multiplex PCR. V and J calls and clone size come straight from that table; D and trimming were deduced from the DNA. The table has 150,000 to 200,000 clones, roughly nine tenths seen once. This record belongs to a study of blood T cell repertoires in COVID-19. Across the whole study: COVID-19 samples, acute and convalescent, were from the United States, Italy and Spain. Sources were T cells, B-cell-depleted T cells, or PBMCs; the material itself was cDNA or gDNA.

Per germline, CDR1 SGHTS and CDR2 YDEGEE. The CDR3 totals 17 residues. Unmatched junction bases numbered 12, after V lost 3 bases and J lost 3 bases. The chain employs TRBV5-8 and TRBJ1-5; 7 nucleotides line up with TRBD1. The sequenced sample was peripheral blood. This TCR was sampled from a man aged 18 to 29 who had recovered from COVID-19. CDR3 loop: CASSSPGQWASNQPQHF. In DNA form, the CDR3 reads TGTGCCAGCAGCTCACCGGGACAGTGGGCTTCCAATCAGCCCCAGCATTTT.